This T cell receptor (beta chain) was identified during a study of cytomegalovirus exposure and HLA in healthy donors. Study in general: A preliminary data release comprised tens of millions of unique TCRs obtained from HLA-typed donors.

This CDR3 is built from 17 residues. CDR1 KGHSY and CDR2 FQNENV come from the germline V gene. The V and J ends lost 0 bases and 2 bases, in that order; junction bases with no gene match: 8. The PCR employed 60 Vbeta primers together with 13 Jbeta primers. The assay was immunoSEQ multiplex PCR, and TCRdb's table has in-frame clones only and misses some. This table has 150,000 to 200,000 clones, about three quarters appearing once. The sequenced sample was PBMCs. The V gene is TRBV16, the J gene TRBJ2-5; 8 nucleotides line up with TRBD1. This clonotype was obtained from a man aged 18 to 29 in good health and CMV-seropositive. CDR3 region: CASSQSRDRGQQETQYF. In nucleotides, the CDR3 is TGTGCCAGCAGCCAATCCCGTGACAGGGGTCAACAAGAGACCCAGTACTTC.